This TCR beta chain was obtained from a study of CD8 T cells in ankylosing spondylitis. Study results and limitations: A TCR beta motif of roughly eight highly homologous variants appeared characteristic of ankylosing spondylitis blood.

Germline V gives CDR1 SEHNR, CDR2 FQNEAQ (reference sequence). The CDR3 extends over 13 amino acids. V shed 3 bases and J shed 6 bases, with 12 bases lying between them. With molecular barcodes, quantitative 5'-RACE was used to make the TCR beta libraries. TCRdb fed the 5' RACE reads into MiXCR, producing one record per CDR3 protein. Of approximately 500,000 distinct CDR3 sequences listed, 10% to 15% are singletons. In this sample, this clonotype turned up many times. Its antigen is unidentified. This TCR derives from a male donor with ankylosing spondylitis. What was sequenced was blood, either unsorted or a sorted T cell fraction (not recorded which). The chain is built from TRBV7-9 and TRBJ2-7, with a possible D match to TRBD2 (6 bases). The CDR3 DNA follows: TGTGCCAGCAGCTTGGGGGGACTCCCCGAGCAGTACGTC. Translated, it gives CASSLGGLPEQYV.